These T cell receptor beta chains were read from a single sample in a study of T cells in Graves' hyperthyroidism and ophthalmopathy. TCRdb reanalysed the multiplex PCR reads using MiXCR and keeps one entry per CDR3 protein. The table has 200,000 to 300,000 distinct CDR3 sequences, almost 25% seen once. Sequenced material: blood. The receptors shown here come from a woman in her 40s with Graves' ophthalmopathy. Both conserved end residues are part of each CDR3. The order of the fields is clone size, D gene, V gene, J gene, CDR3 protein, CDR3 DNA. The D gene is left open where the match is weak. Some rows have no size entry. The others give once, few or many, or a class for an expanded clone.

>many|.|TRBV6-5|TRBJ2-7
CASSSLGDPYEQYF
TGTGCCAGCAGTTCCCTCGGGGATCCCTACGAGCAGTACTTC
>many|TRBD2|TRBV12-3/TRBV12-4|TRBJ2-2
CASSRGGEGTGELFF
TGTGCCAGCAGTCGGGGGGGGGAGGGCACCGGGGAGCTGTTTTTT
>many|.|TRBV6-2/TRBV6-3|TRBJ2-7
CASSKGLAWSSYEQYF
TGTGCCAGCAGTAAAGGGCTAGCCTGGAGCTCCTACGAGCAGTACTTC
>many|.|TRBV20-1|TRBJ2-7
CSAPVRVYEQYF
TGCAGTGCTCCTGTCAGAGTCTACGAGCAGTACTTC
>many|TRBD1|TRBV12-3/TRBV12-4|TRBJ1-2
CASSPSRQGVNGYTF
TGTGCCAGCAGCCCTAGCCGACAGGGTGTAAATGGCTACACCTTC
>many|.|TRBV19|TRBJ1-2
CASSIRPGQRSSIYGYTF
TGTGCCAGTAGTATCAGGCCCGGGCAGAGGAGCAGCATTTATGGCTACACCTTC
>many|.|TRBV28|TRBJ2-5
CASSLLNLGETQYF
TGTGCCAGCAGTTTATTAAACCTTGGGGAGACCCAGTACTTC
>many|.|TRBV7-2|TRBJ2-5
CASSLPQETQYF
TGTGCCAGCAGCTTACCCCAAGAGACCCAGTACTTC
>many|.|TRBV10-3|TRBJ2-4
CAISAGVLTGHLAKNIQYF
TGTGCCATCAGTGCCGGGGTCCTAACGGGGCATTTAGCCAAAAACATTCAGTACTTC
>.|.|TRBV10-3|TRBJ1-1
CATSLRTIPRGDTEAFF
TGTGCCACCAGCCTACGGACCATCCCGAGGGGCGACACTGAAGCTTTCTTT
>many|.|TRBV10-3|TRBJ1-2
CAISDGGYTF
TGTGCCATCAGTGATGGGGGCTACACCTTC
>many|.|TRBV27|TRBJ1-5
CASSSASWVQPQHF
TGTGCCAGCAGTTCAGCCAGCTGGGTTCAGCCCCAGCATTTT
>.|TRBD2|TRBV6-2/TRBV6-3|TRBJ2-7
CASSYSPSGITYEQYF
TGTGCCAGCAGTTACTCGCCTAGCGGGATAACCTACGAGCAGTACTTC
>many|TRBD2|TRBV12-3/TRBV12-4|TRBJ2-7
CASSTGGTPSYEQYF
TGTGCCAGCAGCACGGGGGGGACTCCCTCCTACGAGCAGTACTTC